This paragraph reports one T cell receptor beta chain. Unmatched junction bases numbered 2, after V lost 1 base and J lost 2 bases. CDR3 length: 15 residues. This sample stems from a study of identical twins. TCRdb ran MiXCR on the 5' RACE reads and lists one entry per CDR3 protein. The table has 550,000 to 800,000 distinct CDR3 sequences, under 8.5% seen once. The sample was also linked to a second study, of yellow fever vaccine responses in identical twins.

Sample: PBMCs. The rearrangement joins TRBV12-3 or TRBV12-4 to TRBJ2-7; 10 nucleotides match TRBD2. The TCR originated in a woman in her late teens or twenties in good health. CDR3 nucleotide sequence: TGTGCCAGCAGTTTAGAGCGGGAGGGGACCTACGAGCAGTACTTC. Translating it yields CASSLEREGTYEQYF.